In its sample, the clone carrying this TCR beta chain was seen a few times. Its matching antigen is unknown. V was clipped by 2 bases and J by 4 bases, with 8 bases between them. The CDR3 sequence is 13 residues long. The germline CDR1 and CDR2 sequences are SNHLY and FYNNEI. The data are from a study of blood T cells in healthy people across ages. Combining a sample-barcoded 5' primer with a J-beta primer mix, a second PCR ran for about 7 to 11 cycles. TCRdb processed the 5' RACE reads anew with MiXCR; each CDR3 protein has one entry. In the table there are around 1.5 million distinct CDR3 sequences, roughly 40% of which are singletons. Study findings and constraints: Bulk PBMC profiling left naive and antigen-experienced comparisons inconclusive.

With each sample, at least 5 micrograms of total RNA were extracted. This chain links TRBV2 with TRBJ1-1; D is uncertain. The specimen was blood. This TCR derives from a woman younger than 35 in good health. The CDR3, as DNA: TGTGCCAGCAGTGAACGTCTGAGCACTGAAGCTTTCTTT. Its protein is CASSERLSTEAFF.